The sequence of this T cell receptor (beta chain) was determined in a study of blood T cell repertoires in COVID-19. Study details: The origin of the acute and convalescent COVID-19 samples was the United States, Italy and Spain. Sources were T cells, B-cell-depleted T cells, or PBMCs; the material itself was cDNA or gDNA.

Authors' methods: From reference gene primer amplification, estimates of nucleated cell counts were derived. Data came from immunoSEQ multiplex PCR; TCRdb stores just in-frame clones and leaves some out. The V and J calls and clone size come from that table; D and trimming were worked out from the DNA. The sample lists roughly 91,000 clones; 84% were seen once. The V end lost 10 bases, the J end lost 3 bases, and 16 bases lay between the germline ends. Germline V gene data show CDR1 as SEHNR and CDR2 as FQNEAQ (reference sequence). The CDR3 loop spans 13 amino acids. The rearrangement uses TRBV7-9 and TRBJ2-7, with D maybe TRBD1 (5 bases). The sequencing sample was made of peripheral blood. This TCR was sampled from a man between 65 and 80 years old with active or convalescent COVID-19. This CDR3 reads CAKKVRDYYEQYF. The CDR3 DNA sequence: TGTGCCAAAAAAGTCAGGGATTACTACGAGCAGTACTTC. Full variable domain (outside the CDR3, taken from reference TRBV7-9 and TRBJ2-7): DTGVSQNPRHKITKRGQNVTFRCDPISEHNRLYWYRQTLGQGPEFLTYFQNEAQLEKSRLLSDRFSAERPKGSFSTLEIQRTEQGDSAMYLCAKKVRDYYEQYFGPGTRLTVT.